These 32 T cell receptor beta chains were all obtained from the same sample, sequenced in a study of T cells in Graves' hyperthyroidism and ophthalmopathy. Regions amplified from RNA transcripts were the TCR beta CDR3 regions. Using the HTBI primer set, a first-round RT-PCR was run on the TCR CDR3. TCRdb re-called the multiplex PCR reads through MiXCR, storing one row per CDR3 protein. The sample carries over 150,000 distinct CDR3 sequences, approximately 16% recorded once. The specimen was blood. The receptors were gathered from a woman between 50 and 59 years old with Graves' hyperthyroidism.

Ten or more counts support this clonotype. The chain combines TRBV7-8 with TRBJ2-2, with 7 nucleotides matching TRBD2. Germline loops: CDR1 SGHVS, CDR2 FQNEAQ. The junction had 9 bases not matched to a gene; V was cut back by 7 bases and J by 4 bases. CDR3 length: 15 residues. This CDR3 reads CASTRGVSGTGELFF. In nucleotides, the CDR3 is TGTGCCAGCACCCGGGGGGTTTCGGGCACCGGGGAGCTGTTTTTT.

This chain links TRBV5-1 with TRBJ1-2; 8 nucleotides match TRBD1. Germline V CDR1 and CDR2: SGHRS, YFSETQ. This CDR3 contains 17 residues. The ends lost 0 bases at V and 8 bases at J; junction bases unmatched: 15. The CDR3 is CASSLAPDAGGAEGYTF. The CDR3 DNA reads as TGCGCCAGCAGCTTGGCCCCAGATGCAGGGGGCGCGGAAGGCTACACCTTC.

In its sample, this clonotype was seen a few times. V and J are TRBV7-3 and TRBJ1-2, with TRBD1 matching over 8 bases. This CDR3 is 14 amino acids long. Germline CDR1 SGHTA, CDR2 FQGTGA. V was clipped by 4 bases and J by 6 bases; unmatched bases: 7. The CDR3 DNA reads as TGTGCCAGCAGCTCTCCGGACAGGGTGGATGGCTACACCTTC. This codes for CASSSPDRVDGYTF.

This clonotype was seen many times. This CDR3 is CSAVWAAYEQYF. CDR3 coding DNA: TGCAGTGCGGTTTGGGCAGCCTACGAGCAGTACTTC. V and J are TRBV20-1 and TRBJ2-7; D remains ambiguous. The V and J ends lost 6 bases and 2 bases respectively, with 11 bases between them. Germline loops: CDR1 DFQATT, CDR2 SNEGSKA (reference sequence). This CDR3 is built from 12 residues.

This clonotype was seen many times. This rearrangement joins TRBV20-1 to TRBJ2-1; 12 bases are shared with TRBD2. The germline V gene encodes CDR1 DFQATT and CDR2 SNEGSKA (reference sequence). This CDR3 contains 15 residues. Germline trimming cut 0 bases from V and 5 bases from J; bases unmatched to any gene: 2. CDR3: CSARERTSGNNEQFF. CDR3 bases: TGCAGTGCTAGAGAGCGGACTAGCGGGAACAATGAGCAGTTCTTC.

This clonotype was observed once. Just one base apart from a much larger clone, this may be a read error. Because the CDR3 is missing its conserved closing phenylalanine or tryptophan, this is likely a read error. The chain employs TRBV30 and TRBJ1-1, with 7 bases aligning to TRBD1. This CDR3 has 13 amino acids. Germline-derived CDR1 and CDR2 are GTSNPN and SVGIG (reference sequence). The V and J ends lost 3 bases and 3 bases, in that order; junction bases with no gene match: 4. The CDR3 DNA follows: TGTGCCTGGAGCCCCGGACAGGACACTGAAGCTTTCCTT. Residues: CAWSPGQDTEAFL.

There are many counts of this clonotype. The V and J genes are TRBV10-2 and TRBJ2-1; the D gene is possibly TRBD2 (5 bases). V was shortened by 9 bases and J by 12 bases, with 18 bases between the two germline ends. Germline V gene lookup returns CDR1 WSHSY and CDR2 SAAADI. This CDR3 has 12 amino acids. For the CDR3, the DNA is TGCGCCAGTTCCCTTACTCGCGAGGGGCAGTTCTTC. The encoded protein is CASSLTREGQFF.

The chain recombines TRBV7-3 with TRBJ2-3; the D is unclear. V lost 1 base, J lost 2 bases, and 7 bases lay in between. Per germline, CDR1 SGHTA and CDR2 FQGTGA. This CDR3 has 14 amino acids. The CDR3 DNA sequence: TGTGCCAGCAGCTTAAGTATAAACACAGATACGCAGTATTTT. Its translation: CASSLSINTDTQYF. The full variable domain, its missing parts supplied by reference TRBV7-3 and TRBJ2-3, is GAGVSQTPSNKVTEKGKYVELRCDPISGHTALYWYRQSLGQGPEFLIYFQGTGAADDSGLPNDRFFAVRPEGSVSTLKIQRTERGDSAVYLCASSLSINTDTQYFGPGTRLTVL.

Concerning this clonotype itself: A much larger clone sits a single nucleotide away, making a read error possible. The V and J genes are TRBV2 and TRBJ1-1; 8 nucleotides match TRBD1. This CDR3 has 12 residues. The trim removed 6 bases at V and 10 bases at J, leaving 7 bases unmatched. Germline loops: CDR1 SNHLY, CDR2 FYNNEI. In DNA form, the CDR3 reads TGTGCCAGCAGGACAGGGGAGCGTGGAGCTTTCTTT. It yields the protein CASRTGERGAFF.

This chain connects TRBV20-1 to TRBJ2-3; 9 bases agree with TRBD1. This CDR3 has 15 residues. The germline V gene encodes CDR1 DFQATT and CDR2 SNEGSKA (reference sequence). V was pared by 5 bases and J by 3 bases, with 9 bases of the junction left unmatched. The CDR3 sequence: CSACKDRGLTDTQYF. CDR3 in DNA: TGCAGTGCTTGTAAGGACAGGGGCTTGACAGATACGCAGTATTTT.

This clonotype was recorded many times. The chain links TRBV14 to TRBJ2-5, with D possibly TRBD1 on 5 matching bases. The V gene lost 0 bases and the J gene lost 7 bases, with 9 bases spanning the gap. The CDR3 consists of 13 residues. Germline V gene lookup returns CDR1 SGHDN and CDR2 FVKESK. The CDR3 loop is CASSQDRVGTQYF. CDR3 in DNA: TGTGCCAGCAGCCAAGACAGGGTGGGGACCCAGTACTTC.

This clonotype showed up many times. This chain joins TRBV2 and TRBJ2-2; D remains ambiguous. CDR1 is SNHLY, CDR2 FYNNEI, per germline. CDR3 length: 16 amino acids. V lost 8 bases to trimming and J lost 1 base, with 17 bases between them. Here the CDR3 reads CASALYLAVNTGELFF. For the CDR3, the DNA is TGTGCCAGCGCCCTGTATCTGGCAGTGAACACCGGGGAGCTGTTTTTT.

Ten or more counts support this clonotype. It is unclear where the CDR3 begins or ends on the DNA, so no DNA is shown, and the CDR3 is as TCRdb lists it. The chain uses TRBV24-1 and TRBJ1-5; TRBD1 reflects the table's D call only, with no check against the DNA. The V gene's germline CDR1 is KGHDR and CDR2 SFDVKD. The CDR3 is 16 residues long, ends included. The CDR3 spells CATSETRDRGPLRQHF.

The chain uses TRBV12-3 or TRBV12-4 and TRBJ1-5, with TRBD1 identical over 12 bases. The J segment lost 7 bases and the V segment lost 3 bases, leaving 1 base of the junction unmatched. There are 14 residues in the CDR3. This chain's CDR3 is CASSFGTGGQPQHF. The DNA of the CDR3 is TGTGCCAGCAGTTTTGGGACAGGGGGCCAGCCCCAGCATTTT.

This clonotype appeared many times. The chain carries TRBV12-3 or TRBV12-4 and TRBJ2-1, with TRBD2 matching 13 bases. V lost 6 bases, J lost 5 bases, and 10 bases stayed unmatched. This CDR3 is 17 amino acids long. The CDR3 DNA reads TGTGCCAGCAGACTAGCGGGAGGGCCGTTGGGACACAATGAGCAGTTCTTC. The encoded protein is CASRLAGGPLGHNEQFF.

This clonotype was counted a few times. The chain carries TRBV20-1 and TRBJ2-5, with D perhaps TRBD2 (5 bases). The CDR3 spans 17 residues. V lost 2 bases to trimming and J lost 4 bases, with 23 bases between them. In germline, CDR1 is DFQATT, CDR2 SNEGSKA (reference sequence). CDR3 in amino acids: CSARRPGWGTSSETQYF. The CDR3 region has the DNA TGCAGTGCTAGACGCCCCGGTTGGGGAACTAGTTCAGAGACCCAGTACTTC.

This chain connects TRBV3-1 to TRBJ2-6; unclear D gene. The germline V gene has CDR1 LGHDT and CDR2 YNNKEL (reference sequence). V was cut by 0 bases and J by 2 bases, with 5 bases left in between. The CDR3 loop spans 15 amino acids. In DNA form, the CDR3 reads TGTGCCAGCAGCCAAGATATTACTGGGGCCAACGTCCTGACTTTC. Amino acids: CASSQDITGANVLTF.

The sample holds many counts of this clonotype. The CDR3 DNA reads TGTGCCAGCAGCTCGACGGGCCGGGACACCGGGGAGCTGTTTTTT. This gives the protein CASSSTGRDTGELFF. V usage is TRBV7-2 and J usage is TRBJ2-2; D is unclear. CDR1 and CDR2 (germline): SGHTA, FQGNSA. The CDR3 extends over 15 amino acids. The V end was cut by 4 bases, the J end by 3 bases, with 12 bases between.

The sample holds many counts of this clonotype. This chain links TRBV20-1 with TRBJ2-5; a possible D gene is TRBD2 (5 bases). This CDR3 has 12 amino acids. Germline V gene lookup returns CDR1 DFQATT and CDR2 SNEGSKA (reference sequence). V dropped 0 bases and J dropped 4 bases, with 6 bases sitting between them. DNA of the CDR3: TGCAGTGCTAGAGAAGAGGGAGAGACCCAGTACTTC. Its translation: CSAREEGETQYF.

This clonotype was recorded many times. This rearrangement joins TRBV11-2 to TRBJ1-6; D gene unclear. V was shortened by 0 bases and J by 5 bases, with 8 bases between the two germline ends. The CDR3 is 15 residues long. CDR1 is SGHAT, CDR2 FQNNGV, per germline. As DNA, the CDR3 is TGTGCCAGCAGCTTAGATGCACAGAATAATTCACCCCTCCACTTT. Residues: CASSLDAQNNSPLHF. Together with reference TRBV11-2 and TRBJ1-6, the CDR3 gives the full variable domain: EAGVAQSPRYKIIEKRQSVAFWCNPISGHATLYWYQQILGQGPKLLIQFQNNGVVDDSQLPKDRFSAERLKGVDSTLKIQPAKLEDSAVYLCASSLDAQNNSPLHFGNGTRLTVT.

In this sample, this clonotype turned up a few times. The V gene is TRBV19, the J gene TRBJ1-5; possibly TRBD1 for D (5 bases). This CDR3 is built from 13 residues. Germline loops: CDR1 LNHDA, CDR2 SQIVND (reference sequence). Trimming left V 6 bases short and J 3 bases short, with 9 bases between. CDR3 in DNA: TGTGCCAGTAGGTGGGACGTCAATCAGCCCCAGCATTTT. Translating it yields CASRWDVNQPQHF.

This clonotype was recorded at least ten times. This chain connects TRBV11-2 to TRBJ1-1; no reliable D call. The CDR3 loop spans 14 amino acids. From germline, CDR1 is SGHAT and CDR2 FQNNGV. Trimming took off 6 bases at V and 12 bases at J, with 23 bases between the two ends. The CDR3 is CASRSIRDPGFTFF. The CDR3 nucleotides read TGTGCCAGCAGATCCATCCGGGATCCCGGTTTCACTTTCTTT.

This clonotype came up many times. CDR3 amino acids: CASSFLAPWGTEAFF. As DNA, the CDR3 is TGTGCCAGCAGTTTTTTGGCCCCCTGGGGCACTGAAGCTTTCTTT. The V gene is TRBV27, the J gene TRBJ1-1; D unresolved. The germline V and J ends were trimmed by 3 bases and 4 bases, with 15 bases remaining between them. The CDR3 sequence is 15 residues long. The germline CDR1 and CDR2 sequences are MNHEY and SMNVEV (reference sequence).

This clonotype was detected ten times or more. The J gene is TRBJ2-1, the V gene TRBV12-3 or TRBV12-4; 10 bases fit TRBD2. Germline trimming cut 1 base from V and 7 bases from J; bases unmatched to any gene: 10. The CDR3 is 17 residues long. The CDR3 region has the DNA TGTGCCAGCAGTTTAGGGAAAGCGGGAGGGCCAGGTAATGAGCAGTTCTTC. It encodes CASSLGKAGGPGNEQFF.

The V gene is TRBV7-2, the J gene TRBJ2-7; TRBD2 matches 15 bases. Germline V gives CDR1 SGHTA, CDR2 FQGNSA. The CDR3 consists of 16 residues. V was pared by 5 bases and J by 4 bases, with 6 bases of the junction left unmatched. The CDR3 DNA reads TGTGCCAGCAGCATAGGACTAGCGGGAGGGTTATACGAGCAGTACTTC. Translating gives CASSIGLAGGLYEQYF.

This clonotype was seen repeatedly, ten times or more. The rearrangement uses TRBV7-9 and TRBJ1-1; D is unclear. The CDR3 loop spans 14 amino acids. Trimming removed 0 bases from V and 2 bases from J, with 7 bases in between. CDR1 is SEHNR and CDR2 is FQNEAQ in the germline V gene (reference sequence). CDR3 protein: CASSLAQLNTEAFF. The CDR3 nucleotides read TGTGCCAGCAGCTTAGCCCAGCTAAACACTGAAGCTTTCTTT.

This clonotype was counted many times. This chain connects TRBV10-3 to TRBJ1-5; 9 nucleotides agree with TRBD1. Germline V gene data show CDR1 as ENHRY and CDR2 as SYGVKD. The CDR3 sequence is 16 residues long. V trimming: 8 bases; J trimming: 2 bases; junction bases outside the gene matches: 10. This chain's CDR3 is CAIGGQGKGGNQPQHF. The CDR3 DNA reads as TGTGCCATCGGGGGACAGGGCAAAGGGGGCAATCAGCCCCAGCATTTT.

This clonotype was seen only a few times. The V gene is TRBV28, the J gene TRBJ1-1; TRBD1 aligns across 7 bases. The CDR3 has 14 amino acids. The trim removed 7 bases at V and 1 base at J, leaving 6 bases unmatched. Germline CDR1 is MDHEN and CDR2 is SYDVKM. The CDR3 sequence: CASNRAGGNTEAFF. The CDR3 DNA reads TGTGCCAGCAATAGGGCAGGGGGGAACACTGAAGCTTTCTTT.

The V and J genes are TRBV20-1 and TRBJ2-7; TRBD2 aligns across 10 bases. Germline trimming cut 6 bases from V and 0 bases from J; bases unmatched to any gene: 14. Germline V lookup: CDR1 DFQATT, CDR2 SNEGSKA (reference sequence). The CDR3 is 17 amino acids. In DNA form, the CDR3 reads TGCAGTGCCCAAAGGAGTCTAGCGGGAGCTTTCTCCTACGAGCAGTACTTC. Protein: CSAQRSLAGAFSYEQYF.

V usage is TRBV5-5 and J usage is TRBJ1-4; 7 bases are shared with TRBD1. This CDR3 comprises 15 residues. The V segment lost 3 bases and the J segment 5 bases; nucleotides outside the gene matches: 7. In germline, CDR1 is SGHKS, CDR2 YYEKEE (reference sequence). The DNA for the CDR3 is TGTGCCAGCAGCTCCCTACAGGGGACAAATGAAAAACTGTTTTTT. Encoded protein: CASSSLQGTNEKLFF. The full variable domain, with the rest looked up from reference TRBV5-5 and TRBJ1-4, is DAGVTQSPTHLIKTRGQQVTLRCSPISGHKSVSWYQQVLGQGPQFIFQYYEKEERGRGNFPDRFSARQFPNYSSELNVNALLLGDSALYLCASSSLQGTNEKLFFGSGTQLSVL.

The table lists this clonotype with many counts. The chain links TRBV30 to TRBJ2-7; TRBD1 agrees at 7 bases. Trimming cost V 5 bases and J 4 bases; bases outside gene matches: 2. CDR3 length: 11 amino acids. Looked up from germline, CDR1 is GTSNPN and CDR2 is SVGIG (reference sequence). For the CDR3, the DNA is TGTGCCTGGTCGGGACAGTACGAGCAGTACTTC. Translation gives CAWSGQYEQYF.

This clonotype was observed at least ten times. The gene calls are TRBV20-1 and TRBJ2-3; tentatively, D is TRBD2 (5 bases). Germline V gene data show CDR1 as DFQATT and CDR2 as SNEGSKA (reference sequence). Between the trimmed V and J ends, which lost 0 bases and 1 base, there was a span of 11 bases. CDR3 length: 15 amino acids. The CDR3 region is CSARDRAGGTDTQYF. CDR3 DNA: TGCAGTGCTAGAGATCGTGCGGGTGGCACAGATACGCAGTATTTT.